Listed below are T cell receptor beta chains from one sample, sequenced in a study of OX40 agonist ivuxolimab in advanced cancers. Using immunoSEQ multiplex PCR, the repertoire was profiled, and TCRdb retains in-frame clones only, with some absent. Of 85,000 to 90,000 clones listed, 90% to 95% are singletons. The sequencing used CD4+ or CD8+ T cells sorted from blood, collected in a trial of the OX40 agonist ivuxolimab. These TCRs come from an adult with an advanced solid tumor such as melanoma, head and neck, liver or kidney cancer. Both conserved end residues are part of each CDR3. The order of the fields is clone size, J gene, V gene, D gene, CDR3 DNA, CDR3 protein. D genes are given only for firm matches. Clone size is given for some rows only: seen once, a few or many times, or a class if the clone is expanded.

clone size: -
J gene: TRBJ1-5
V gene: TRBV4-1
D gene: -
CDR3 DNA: TGCGCCAGCAGCCACGCGGGAGGACAGAGCAATCAGCCCCAGCATTTT
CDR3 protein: CASSHAGGQSNQPQHF

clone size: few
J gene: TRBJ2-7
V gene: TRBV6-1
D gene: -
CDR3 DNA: TGTGCCAGCCTTTTAACGCGGCAGGCGCCCTACGAGCAGTACTTC
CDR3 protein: CASLLTRQAPYEQYF

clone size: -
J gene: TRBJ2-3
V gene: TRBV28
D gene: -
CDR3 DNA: TGTGCCAGCAGTACCGGGATTTCCGATACGCAGTATTTT
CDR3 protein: CASSTGISDTQYF

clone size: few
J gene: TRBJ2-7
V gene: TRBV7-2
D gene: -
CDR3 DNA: TGTGCCAGCAGCTCCTTTGCGGGGAACAGTTACGAGCAGTACTTC
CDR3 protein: CASSSFAGNSYEQYF

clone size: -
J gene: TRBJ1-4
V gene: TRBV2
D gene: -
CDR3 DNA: TGTGCCAGCAGGGGGACTGATGAAAAACTGTTTTTT
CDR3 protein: CASRGTDEKLFF

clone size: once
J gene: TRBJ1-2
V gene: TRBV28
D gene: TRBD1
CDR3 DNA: TGTGCCAGCAGTTTACCTCCGGGACAGGGGGCCAGATATGGCTACACCTTC
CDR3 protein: CASSLPPGQGARYGYTF

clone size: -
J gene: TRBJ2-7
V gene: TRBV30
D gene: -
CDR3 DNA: TGTGCCTGGAGGGGCTTGGCCTACGAGCAGTACTTC
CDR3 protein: CAWRGLAYEQYF

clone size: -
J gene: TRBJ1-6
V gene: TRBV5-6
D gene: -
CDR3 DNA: TGTGCCAGCAGCTTCCCTGGACAGAAAAACTTTTCACCCCTCCACTTT
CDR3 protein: CASSFPGQKNFSPLHF

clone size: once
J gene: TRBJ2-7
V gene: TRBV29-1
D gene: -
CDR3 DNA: TGCAGCGTTTCGGTACAGGTGGACGAGCAGTACTTC
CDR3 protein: CSVSVQVDEQYF

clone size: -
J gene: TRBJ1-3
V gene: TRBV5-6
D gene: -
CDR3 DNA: TGTGCCAGCAGCTTGCGTGGGAGCTCTGGAAACACCATATATTTT
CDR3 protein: CASSLRGSSGNTIYF

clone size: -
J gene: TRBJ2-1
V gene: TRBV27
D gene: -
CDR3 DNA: TGTGCCAGCAGTTTGGGGTTTGGAGCACGGTATGAGCAGTTCTTC
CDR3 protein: CASSLGFGARYEQFF

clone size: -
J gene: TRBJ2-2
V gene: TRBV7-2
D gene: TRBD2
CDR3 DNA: TGTGCCTCACGGGGGGGAGGGAACACCGGGGAGCTGTTTTTT
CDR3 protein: CASRGGGNTGELFF

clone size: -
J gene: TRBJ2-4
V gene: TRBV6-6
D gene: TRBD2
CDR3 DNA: TGTGCCAGCAGCCCACCCGGTCTAGCGGAAAACATTCAGTACTTC
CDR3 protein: CASSPPGLAENIQYF

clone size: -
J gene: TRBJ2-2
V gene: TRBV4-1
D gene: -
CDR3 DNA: TGCGCCAGCAAAAGACAGGGAGGCACCGGGGAGCTGTTTTTT
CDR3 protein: CASKRQGGTGELFF

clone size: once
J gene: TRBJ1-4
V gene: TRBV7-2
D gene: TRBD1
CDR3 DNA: TGTGCCAGCACGGGACAGACTGCAACTAATGAAAAACTGTTTTTT
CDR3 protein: CASTGQTATNEKLFF

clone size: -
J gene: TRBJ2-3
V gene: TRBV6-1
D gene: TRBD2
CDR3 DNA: TGTGCCAGCAGCAGCGGGACTGGGACAGATACGCAGTATTTT
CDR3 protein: CASSSGTGTDTQYF

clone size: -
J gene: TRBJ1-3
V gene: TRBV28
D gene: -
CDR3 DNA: TGTGCCAGCAGTCATGCGGCAGGCAACTCTGGAAACACCATATATTTT
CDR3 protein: CASSHAAGNSGNTIYF

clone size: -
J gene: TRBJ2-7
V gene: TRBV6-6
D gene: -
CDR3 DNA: TGTGCCAGCCGGGGAGCGGGTTCCTACGAGCAGTACTTC
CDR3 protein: CASRGAGSYEQYF

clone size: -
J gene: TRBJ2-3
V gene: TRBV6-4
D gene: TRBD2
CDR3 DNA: TGTGCCAGCAGGATTAGCGGGGGTAGCACAGATACGCAGTATTTT
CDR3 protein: CASRISGGSTDTQYF

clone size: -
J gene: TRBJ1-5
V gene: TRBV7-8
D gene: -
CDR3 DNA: TGTGCCAGCAGCTTAGACGGCAGGGGCCTCGATCAGCCCCAGCATTTT
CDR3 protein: CASSLDGRGLDQPQHF

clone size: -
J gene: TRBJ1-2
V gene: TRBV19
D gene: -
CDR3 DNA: TGTGCCAGTAGGATTGGGGCGGATAACCTCTATGGCTACACCTTC
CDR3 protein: CASRIGADNLYGYTF

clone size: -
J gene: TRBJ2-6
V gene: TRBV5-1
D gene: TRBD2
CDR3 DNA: TGCGCCAGCAGCTCAATACCGCGACTAGCGGGAGGATTAGGTAGTACTGGGGCCAACGTCCTGACTTTC
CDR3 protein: CASSSIPRLAGGLGSTGANVLTF

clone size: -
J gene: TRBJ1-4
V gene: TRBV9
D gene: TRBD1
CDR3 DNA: TGTGCCAGCAGCGTAGCCCAGGGGGCCACTAATGAAAAACTGTTTTTT
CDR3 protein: CASSVAQGATNEKLFF

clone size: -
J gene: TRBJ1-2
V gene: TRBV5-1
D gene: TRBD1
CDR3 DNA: TGCGCCAGCAGCACCCGGACAGGGGGTGGCTACACCTTC
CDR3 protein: CASSTRTGGGYTF

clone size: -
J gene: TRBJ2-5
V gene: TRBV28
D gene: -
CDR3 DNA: TGTGCCAGCAGCCCACGGGCCGGTCGAGAGACCCAGTACTTC
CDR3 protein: CASSPRAGRETQYF

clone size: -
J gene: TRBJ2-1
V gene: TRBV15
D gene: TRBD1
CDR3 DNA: TGTGCCAGCGCCCGGGACAGCTCCTACAATGAGCAGTTCTTC
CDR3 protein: CASARDSSYNEQFF

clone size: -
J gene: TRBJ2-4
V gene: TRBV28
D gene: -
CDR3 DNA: TGTGCCAGCACCGTGGACTCGTCAAACATTCAGTACTTC
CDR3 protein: CASTVDSSNIQYF

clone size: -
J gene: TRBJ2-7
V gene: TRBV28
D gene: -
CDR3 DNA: TGTGCCAGCAGTTTAGCGGACACCGGTGGTTCCGAGCAGTACTTC
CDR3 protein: CASSLADTGGSEQYF

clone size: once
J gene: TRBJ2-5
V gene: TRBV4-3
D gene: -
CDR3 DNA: TGCGCCAGCAGCCAAACACAAGGGCTAGCCGGGGGGACCCAGTACTTC
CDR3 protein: CASSQTQGLAGGTQYF

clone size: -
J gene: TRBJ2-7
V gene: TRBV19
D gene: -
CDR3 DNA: TGTGCCAGTAGAAATCTGGCAGGGATGAGCGAGCAGTACTTC
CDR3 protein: CASRNLAGMSEQYF

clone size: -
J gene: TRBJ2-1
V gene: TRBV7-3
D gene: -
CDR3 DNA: TGTGCCAGCAGCTCCGGGTTGAGGGAAGAGCAGTTCTTC
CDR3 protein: CASSSGLREEQFF

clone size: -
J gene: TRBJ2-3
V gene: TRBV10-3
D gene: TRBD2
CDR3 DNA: TGTGCCATCAGCACTAGCGGGGGCACAGATACGCAGTATTTT
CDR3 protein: CAISTSGGTDTQYF

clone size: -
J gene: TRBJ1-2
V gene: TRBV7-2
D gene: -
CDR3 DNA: TGTGCCAGCAGCTTAGAGGTCTCTAACTATGGCTACACCTTC
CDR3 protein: CASSLEVSNYGYTF

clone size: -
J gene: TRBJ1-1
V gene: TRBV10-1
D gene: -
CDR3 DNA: TGCGCCACCAATGATTGGGCACCTCCCTCGATGAACACTGAAGCTTTCTTT
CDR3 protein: CATNDWAPPSMNTEAFF

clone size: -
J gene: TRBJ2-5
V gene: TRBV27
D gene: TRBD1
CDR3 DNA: TGTGCCAGCAAGACACAGGGGAAAGAGACCCAGTACTTC
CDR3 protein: CASKTQGKETQYF

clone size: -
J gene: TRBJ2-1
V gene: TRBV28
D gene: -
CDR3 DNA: TGTGCCAGCAGTTTAATACAAGATTACAATGAGCAGTTCTTC
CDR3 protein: CASSLIQDYNEQFF

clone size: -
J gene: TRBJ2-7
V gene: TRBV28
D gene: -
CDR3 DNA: TGTGCCAGCAGTTTATGGGGGGGCGGTGCGGAGAGCTCCTACGAGCAGTACTTC
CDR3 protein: CASSLWGGGAESSYEQYF

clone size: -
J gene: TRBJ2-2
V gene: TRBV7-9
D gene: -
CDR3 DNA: TGTGCCAGCAGCTTCAGGGAACGCACCGGGGAGCTGTTTTTT
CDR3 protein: CASSFRERTGELFF

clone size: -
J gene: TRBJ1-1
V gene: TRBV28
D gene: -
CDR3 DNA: TGTGCCAGCAGTCCCCCGGGAGGGAGCACGAACACTGAAGCTTTCTTT
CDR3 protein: CASSPPGGSTNTEAFF

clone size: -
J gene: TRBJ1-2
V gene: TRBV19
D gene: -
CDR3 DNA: TGTGCCAGTAGGATGAGGGAGGCCAACTATGGCTACACCTTC
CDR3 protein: CASRMREANYGYTF

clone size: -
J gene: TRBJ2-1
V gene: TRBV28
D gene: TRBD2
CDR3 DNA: TGTGCCAGCCGGACTAGCGGGAGAGGTTATGAGCAGTTCTTC
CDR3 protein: CASRTSGRGYEQFF

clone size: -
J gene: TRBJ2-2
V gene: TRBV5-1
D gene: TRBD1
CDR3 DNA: TGCGCCAGCAGTGAGGGGGCGGGCACCGGGGAGCTGTTTTTT
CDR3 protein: CASSEGAGTGELFF

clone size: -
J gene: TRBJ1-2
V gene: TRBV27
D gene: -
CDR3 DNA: TGTGCCAGCAGTTTTAGTTCGCCAGGGGCCTATGGCTACACCTTC
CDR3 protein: CASSFSSPGAYGYTF

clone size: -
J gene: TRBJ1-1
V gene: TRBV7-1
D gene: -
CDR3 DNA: TGTGCCAGCAGCCAGAGATGGAACACTGAAGCTTTCTTT
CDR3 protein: CASSQRWNTEAFF

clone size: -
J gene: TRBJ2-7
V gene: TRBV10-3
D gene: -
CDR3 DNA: TGTGCCATCAGTCGGGACAATTACGAGCAGTACTTC
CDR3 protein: CAISRDNYEQYF

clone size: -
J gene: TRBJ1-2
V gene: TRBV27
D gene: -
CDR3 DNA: TGTGCCAGCAGCCCGACAGTTGCCAGCTATGGCTACACCTTC
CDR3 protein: CASSPTVASYGYTF

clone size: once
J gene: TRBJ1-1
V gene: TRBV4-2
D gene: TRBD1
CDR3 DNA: TGTGCCAGCAGCCAAGAAAGGGGGCCTATGAACACTGAAGCTTTCTTT
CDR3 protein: CASSQERGPMNTEAFF

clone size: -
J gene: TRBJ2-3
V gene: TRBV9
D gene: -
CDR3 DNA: TGTGCCAGCAGCGTAATTGGGGGGTCAGATACGCAGTATTTT
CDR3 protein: CASSVIGGSDTQYF

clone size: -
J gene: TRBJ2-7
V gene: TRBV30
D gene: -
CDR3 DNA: TGTGCCTGGAGTGTTTATTGGGAGCCTGACGAGCAGTACTTC
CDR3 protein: CAWSVYWEPDEQYF

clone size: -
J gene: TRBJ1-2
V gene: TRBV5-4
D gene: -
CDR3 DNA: TGTGCCAGCAGCTTGAAAGGGTTGAACTATGGCTACACCTTC
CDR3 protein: CASSLKGLNYGYTF

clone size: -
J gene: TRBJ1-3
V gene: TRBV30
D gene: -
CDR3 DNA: TGTGCCTGGAAAGTTCGGGGGGTATCTGGAAACACCATATATTTT
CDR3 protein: CAWKVRGVSGNTIYF

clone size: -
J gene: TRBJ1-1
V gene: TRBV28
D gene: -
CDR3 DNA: TGTGCCAGCACAGGGTTCAGCACTGAAGCTTTCTTT
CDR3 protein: CASTGFSTEAFF

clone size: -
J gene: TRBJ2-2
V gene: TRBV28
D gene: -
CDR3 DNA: TGTGCCAGCAGTTTAGTAGGGAAATCTGGCGGGGAGCTGTTTTTT
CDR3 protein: CASSLVGKSGGELFF